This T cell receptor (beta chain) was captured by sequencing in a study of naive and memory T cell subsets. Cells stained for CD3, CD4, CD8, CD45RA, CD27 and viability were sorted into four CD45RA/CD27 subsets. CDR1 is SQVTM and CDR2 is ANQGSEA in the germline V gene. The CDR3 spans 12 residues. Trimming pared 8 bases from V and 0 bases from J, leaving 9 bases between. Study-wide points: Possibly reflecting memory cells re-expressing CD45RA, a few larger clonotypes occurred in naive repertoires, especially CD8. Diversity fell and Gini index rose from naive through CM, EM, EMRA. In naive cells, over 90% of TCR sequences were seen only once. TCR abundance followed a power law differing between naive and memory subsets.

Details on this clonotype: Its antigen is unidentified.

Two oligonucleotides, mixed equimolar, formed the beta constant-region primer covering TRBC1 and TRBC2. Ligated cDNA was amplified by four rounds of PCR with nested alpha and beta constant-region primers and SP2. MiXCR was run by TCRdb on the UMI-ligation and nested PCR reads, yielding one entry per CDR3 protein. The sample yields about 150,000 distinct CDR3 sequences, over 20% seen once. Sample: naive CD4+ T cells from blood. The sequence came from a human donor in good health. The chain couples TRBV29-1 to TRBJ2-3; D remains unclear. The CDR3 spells CSSQSSTDTQYF. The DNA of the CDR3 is TGCAGCTCGCAATCTAGCACAGATACGCAGTATTTT.